This T cell receptor (beta chain) was captured by sequencing in a study of T cell repertoires in cytomegalovirus infection. Overall study context: Both CMV infection and a matching HLA type were indicated by public TCR beta signatures. Study conclusions and caveats: Individuals carrying CMV plus the relevant HLA were identified by cumulative frequency of public TCR beta families. Clonotype analysis showed dominance of the ex vivo response by HLA-C-restricted CMV-specific TCR beta clonotypes.

There are many counts of this clonotype. What it binds is unknown. Germline CDR1 is SQVTM and CDR2 is ANQGSEA. The CDR3 consists of 17 residues. The germline V and J ends were trimmed by 7 bases and 3 bases, with 25 bases remaining between them. MiXCR, applied by TCRdb to the reads, yields one record per CDR3 protein. The data contain approximately 750,000 distinct CDR3 sequences, 35% of them singletons. Sample: PBMCs. The chain employs TRBV29-1 and TRBJ1-3; a weak D match, TRBD1 (6 bases). The clonotype originates from a human donor in good health (CMV status not recorded). Some clones in this sample may be carry-over from other donors' samples. The CDR3 loop is CSGDRLPLGPCGNTIYF. For the CDR3, the DNA is TGCAGCGGCGACAGGTTACCCTTAGGTCCCTGTGGAAACACCATATATTTT.